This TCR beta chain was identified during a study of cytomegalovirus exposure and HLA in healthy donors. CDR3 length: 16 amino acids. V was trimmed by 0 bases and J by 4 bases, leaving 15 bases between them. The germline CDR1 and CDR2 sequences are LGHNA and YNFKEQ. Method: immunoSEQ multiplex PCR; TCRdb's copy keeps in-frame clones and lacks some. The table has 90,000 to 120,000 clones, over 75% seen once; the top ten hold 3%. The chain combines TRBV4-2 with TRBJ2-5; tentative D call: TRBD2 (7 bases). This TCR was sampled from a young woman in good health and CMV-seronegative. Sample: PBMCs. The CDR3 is CASSQEFAGALETQYF. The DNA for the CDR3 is TGTGCCAGCAGCCAAGAGTTTGCGGGGGCATTAGAGACCCAGTACTTC.